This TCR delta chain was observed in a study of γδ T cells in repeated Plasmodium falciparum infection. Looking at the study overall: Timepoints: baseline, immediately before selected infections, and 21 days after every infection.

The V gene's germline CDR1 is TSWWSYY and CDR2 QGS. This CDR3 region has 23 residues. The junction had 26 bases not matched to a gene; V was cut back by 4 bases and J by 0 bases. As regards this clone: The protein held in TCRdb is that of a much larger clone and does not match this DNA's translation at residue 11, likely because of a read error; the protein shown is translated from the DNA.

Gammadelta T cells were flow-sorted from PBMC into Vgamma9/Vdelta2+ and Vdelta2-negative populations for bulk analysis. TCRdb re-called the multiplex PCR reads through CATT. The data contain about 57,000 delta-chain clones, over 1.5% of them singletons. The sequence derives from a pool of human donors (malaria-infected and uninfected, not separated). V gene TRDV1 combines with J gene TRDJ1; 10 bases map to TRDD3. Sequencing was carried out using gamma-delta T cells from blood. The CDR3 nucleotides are TGTGCTCTTGGGGGTACTTCCGCTCCTTTATTCTACTGGGGGATTAGGTACACCGATAAACTCATCTTT. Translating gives CALGGTSAPLFYWGIRYTDKLIF.